The present T cell receptor (beta chain) was sequenced within a study of T-cell memory formation after mild COVID-19. Study at large: Largely donor-specific TCR clusters were found.

Many counts were recorded for this clonotype. TCRdb recomputed calls from the 5' RACE reads with MiXCR, one row per CDR3 protein. The sample includes about 27,000 distinct CDR3 sequences, roughly a sixth of them seen just once. Germline V gives CDR1 DFQATT, CDR2 SNEGSKA (reference sequence). V was shortened by 1 base and J by 4 bases, with 11 bases between the two germline ends. The CDR3 runs to 14 residues. This receptor was identified in an adult who had mild COVID-19 (a few samples of this study predate the infection). Cell type and time point are not known. Sequenced sample: PBMCs or a T cell subset sorted from them (not recorded which). The rearrangement joins TRBV20-1 to TRBJ2-1; no reliable D call. DNA for the CDR3: TGCAGTGCTAGAGCGAGAAACAGTTACAATGAGCAGTTCTTC. It codes for CSARARNSYNEQFF.